The rows below give T cell receptor beta chains drawn from one sample of a study of cytomegalovirus exposure and HLA in healthy donors. Sequenced by immunoSEQ multiplex PCR; TCRdb stores in-frame clones only, minus some. In all, the sample yields tens of thousands of clones. Sequenced input: PBMCs. The receptors were sampled from a male donor in good health and CMV-seronegative. Both conserved end residues are part of each CDR3. Each record gives: D gene, J gene, V gene, clone size, CDR3 DNA, CDR3 protein. A D gene is named only where the DNA matches it firmly. Clone size is shown for a subset of rows, as once, few, many or a class of expanded clone.

>-|TRBJ1-2|TRBV27|-
TGTGCCAGCAGTTTCGCGGGGGACGGGCGATACACCTTC
CASSFAGDGRYTF
>-|TRBJ1-1|TRBV7-9|-
TGTGCCAGCAGCTTAGAACCCCGGGGGAACACTGAAGCTTTCTTT
CASSLEPRGNTEAFF
>TRBD1|TRBJ1-1|TRBV18|-
TGTGCCAGCAATAAGATACATTTACAGGGGGTGGACACTGAAGCTTTCTTT
CASNKIHLQGVDTEAFF
>TRBD1|TRBJ2-5|TRBV6-1|-
TGTGCCAGCAGCCCAACCCGGACAGGGGGGGAGACCCAGTACTTC
CASSPTRTGGETQYF
>TRBD1|TRBJ1-2|TRBV30|-
TGTGCCTGGAGGGGGGGGACAGGGGGAGTCTATGGCTACACCTTC
CAWRGGTGGVYGYTF
>-|TRBJ1-6|TRBV5-4|-
TGTGCCAGCAGCTTCTATGGGCAGGGGTCACCCCTCCACTTT
CASSFYGQGSPLHF
>-|TRBJ1-6|TRBV25-1|-
TGTGCCAGCAGTGTTGGAGCTTATAATTCACCCCTCCACTTT
CASSVGAYNSPLHF
>-|TRBJ1-1|TRBV20-1|-
TGCAGTGCTAGCTGGAGCACTGAAGCTTTCTTT
CSASWSTEAFF
>-|TRBJ1-2|TRBV19|-
TGTGCCAGTAGTATAGAGGAGGCAGGGGATGGCTACACCTTC
CASSIEEAGDGYTF
>-|TRBJ2-7|TRBV9|-
TGTGCCAGCAGCGTAGGTGCCAGTACCTACGAGCAGTACTTC
CASSVGASTYEQYF
>-|TRBJ1-2|TRBV29-1|-
TGCAGTGGGCAGACAACCTATGCCGGCTACACCTTC
CSGQTTYAGYTF
>TRBD1|TRBJ1-2|TRBV25-1|-
TGTGCCAGCAGCTCGACAGGGGCGATCTATGGCTACACCTTC
CASSSTGAIYGYTF
>-|TRBJ1-2|TRBV19|-
TGTGCCAGTAGTATTATGTACCGGGTTTGGAATGGCTACACCTTC
CASSIMYRVWNGYTF
>TRBD2|TRBJ2-3|TRBV13|-
TGTGCCAGCAGCCCGGGGACTAGCGGGGGGGCAGATACGCAGTATTTT
CASSPGTSGGADTQYF
>TRBD1|TRBJ1-1|TRBV5-1|-
TGCGCCAGCAGCTTGCAGGGACGTCCCCGGACAGGGAGAGTTAGTGACACTGAAGCTTTCTTT
CASSLQGRPRTGRVSDTEAFF
>-|TRBJ1-6|TRBV19|-
TGTGCCAGTGCCACAGGCGCAGATTCACCCCTCCACTTT
CASATGADSPLHF
>TRBD2|TRBJ2-1|TRBV5-5|medium-sized
TGTGCCAGCAGGGTCGGGGGGGGCGATGAGCAGTTCTTC
CASRVGGGDEQFF
>TRBD1|TRBJ1-5|TRBV4-1|-
TGCGCCAGCAGCGAGAGACAGGGATCAAGTCAGCCCCAGCATTTT
CASSERQGSSQPQHF